These T cell receptor beta chains were read from a single sample in a study of shared clonotypes between healthy human individuals. Assay used: immunoSEQ multiplex PCR; TCRdb lists only in-frame clones, some missing. In the table there are roughly 2 million clones, around 95% of which are singletons. Material for sequencing was naive CD4+ T cells sorted from blood. The receptors were sampled from a man between 18 and 35 years old in good health. CDR3s include the opening cysteine and the closing phenylalanine or tryptophan. The D gene is left open where the match is weak. Rows may omit the clone size; those that give it use once, few, many or a size class.

15,TRBV7-2,TRBD2,TRBJ2-5,-,CASSLGGSGIETQYF,TGTGCCAGCAGCTTAGGTGGTAGCGGGATCGAGACCCAGTACTTC
12,TRBV28,-,TRBJ2-7,-,CASHQLSYEQYF,TGTGCCTCCCACCAGCTTTCGTACGAGCAGTACTTC
16,TRBV4-1,TRBD2,TRBJ2-1,-,CASSHLAGGNYNEQFF,TGCGCCAGCAGCCATCTAGCGGGAGGGAACTACAATGAGCAGTTCTTC
14,TRBV18,-,TRBJ1-1,-,CASSPTGRSTEAFF,TGTGCCAGCTCCCCCACAGGACGATCAACTGAAGCTTTCTTT
15,TRBV4-1,-,TRBJ1-6,once,CASSQELRNNSPLHF,TGCGCCAGCAGCCAAGAACTACGGAATAATTCACCCCTCCACTTT
16,TRBV18,TRBD2,TRBJ2-3,-,CASSPQRERGTDTQYF,TGTGCCAGCTCACCCCAGCGGGAGAGGGGCACAGATACGCAGTATTTT
12,TRBV5-1,-,TRBJ2-7,once,CASGEVGGEQYF,TGCGCCAGTGGTGAAGTGGGGGGCGAGCAGTACTTC
9,TRBV29-1,-,TRBJ1-1,-,CSVGPEAFF,TGCAGCGTGGGCCCTGAAGCTTTCTTT
14,TRBV19,TRBD2,TRBJ2-7,-,CASSLREIRDEQYF,TGTGCCAGTAGTTTGCGGGAGATTCGCGACGAGCAGTACTTC
14,TRBV4-1,-,TRBJ2-7,few,CASSHRDQGDEQYF,TGCGCCAGCAGCCACCGGGACCAAGGAGACGAGCAGTACTTC
15,TRBV18,-,TRBJ1-1,-,CASSPLIGRDTEAFF,TGTGCCAGCTCACCGCTGATAGGGCGGGACACTGAAGCTTTCTTT
15,TRBV19,-,TRBJ1-5,-,CASTTTGYSNQPQHF,TGTGCCAGTACCACGACAGGCTATAGCAATCAGCCCCAGCATTTT
15,TRBV6-1,TRBD2,TRBJ2-3,once,CASSGGGLGTDTQYF,TGTGCCAGCAGTGGGGGGGGATTGGGCACAGATACGCAGTATTTT
13,TRBV18,-,TRBJ2-2,few,CASSPRDSGELFF,TGTGCCAGCTCACCTCGAGATTCCGGGGAGCTGTTTTTT
14,TRBV27,-,TRBJ2-3,-,CASSLEGWGDTQYF,TGTGCCAGCAGTTTAGAAGGGTGGGGAGATACGCAGTATTTT
14,TRBV4-3,-,TRBJ2-2,-,CASSQASGTGELFF,TGCGCCAGCAGCCAAGCCAGCGGCACCGGGGAGCTGTTTTTT
14,TRBV6-1,-,TRBJ1-4,-,CASSVGGNNEKLFF,TGTGCCAGCAGTGTCGGCGGGAATAATGAAAAACTGTTTTTT
15,TRBV5-1,-,TRBJ1-6,-,CASRYGGQSNSPLHF,TGCGCCAGCAGATACGGAGGGCAGAGTAATTCACCCCTCCACTTT
14,TRBV5-1,-,TRBJ2-2,-,CASSLQMNTGELFF,TGCGCCAGCAGCTTACAGATGAACACCGGGGAGCTGTTTTTT
14,TRBV11-2,-,TRBJ2-3,-,CASTSWGITDTQYF,TGTGCCAGCACCTCCTGGGGTATTACAGATACGCAGTATTTT
13,TRBV10-3,TRBD1,TRBJ1-2,-,CAISSDRVYGYTF,TGTGCCATCAGCTCCGACAGGGTTTATGGCTACACCTTC
15,TRBV7-3,-,TRBJ2-5,once,CASSLTPGGSETQYF,TGTGCCAGCAGCTTAACTCCGGGGGGCTCAGAGACCCAGTACTTC